The present entry profiles one TCR beta chain with its context. Per the study methods: Estimation of nucleated cell counts relied on the amplification of reference gene primers. The table came from immunoSEQ multiplex PCR; TCRdb's copy has only in-frame clones and leaves some out. The D gene and trimming were derived from the DNA, and the V and J assignments and clone size from that table. In the table there are 400,000 to 450,000 clones, about 91% of which are singletons. The data derive from a study of blood T cell repertoires in COVID-19. The CDR3 contains 14 residues. Germline values: CDR1 ENHRY, CDR2 SYGVKD. The ends were cut back, 2 bases at V and 3 bases at J, with 10 bases in the middle. Seattle-derived patients entered the study during active infection and were followed longitudinally.

The chain joins TRBV10-3 to TRBJ1-1; D unclear. The TCR originated in a woman in her forties or fifties with COVID-19, enrolled during active disease. Sample: peripheral blood. The CDR3: CAISERPGDTEAFF. For the CDR3, the DNA is TGTGCCATCAGTGAGAGGCCCGGAGACACTGAAGCTTTCTTT.